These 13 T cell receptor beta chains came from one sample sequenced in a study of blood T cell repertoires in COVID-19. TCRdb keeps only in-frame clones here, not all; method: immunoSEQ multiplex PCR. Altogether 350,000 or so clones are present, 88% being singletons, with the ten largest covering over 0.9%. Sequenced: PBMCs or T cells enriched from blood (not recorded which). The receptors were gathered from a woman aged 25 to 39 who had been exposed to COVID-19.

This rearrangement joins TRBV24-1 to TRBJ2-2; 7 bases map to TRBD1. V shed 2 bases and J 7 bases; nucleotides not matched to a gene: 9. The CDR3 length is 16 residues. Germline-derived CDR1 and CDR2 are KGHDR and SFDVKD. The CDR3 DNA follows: TGTGCCACCAGTGATTCCGGACAGGACCCAGGCGGGGAGCTGTTTTTT. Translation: CATSDSGQDPGGELFF.

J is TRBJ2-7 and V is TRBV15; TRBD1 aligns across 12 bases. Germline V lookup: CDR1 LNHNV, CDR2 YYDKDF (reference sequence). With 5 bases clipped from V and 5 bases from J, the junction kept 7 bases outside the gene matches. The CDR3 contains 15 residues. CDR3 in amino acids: CATSRDRGPWHEQYF. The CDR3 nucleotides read TGTGCCACCAGCCGGGACAGGGGGCCTTGGCACGAGCAGTACTTC. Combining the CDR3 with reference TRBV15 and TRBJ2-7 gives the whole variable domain DAMVIQNPRYQVTQFGKPVTLSCSQTLNHNVMYWYQQKSSQAPKLLFHYYDKDFNNEADTPDNFQSRRPNTSFCFLDIRSPGLGDTAMYLCATSRDRGPWHEQYFGPGTRLTVT.

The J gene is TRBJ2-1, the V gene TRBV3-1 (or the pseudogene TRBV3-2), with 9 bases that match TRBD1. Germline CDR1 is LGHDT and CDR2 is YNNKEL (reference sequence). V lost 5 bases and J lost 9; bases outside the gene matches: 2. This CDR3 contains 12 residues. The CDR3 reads CASSSTGGEQFF. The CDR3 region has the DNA TGTGCCAGCAGCTCGACAGGGGGTGAGCAGTTCTTC.

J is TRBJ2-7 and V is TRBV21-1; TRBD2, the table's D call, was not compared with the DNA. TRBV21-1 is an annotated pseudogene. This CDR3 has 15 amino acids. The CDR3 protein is CASSRLGRSSYEQYF. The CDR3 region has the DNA TGTGCCAGCAGCCGCTTAGGAAGGAGCTCCTACGAGCAGTACTTC.

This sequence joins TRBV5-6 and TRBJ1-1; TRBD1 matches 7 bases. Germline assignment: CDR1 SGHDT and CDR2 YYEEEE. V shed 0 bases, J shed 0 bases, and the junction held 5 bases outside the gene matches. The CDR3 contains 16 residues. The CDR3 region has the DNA TGTGCCAGCAGCTTGGTAGGGGGCCCTCTGAACACTGAAGCTTTCTTT. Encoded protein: CASSLVGGPLNTEAFF.

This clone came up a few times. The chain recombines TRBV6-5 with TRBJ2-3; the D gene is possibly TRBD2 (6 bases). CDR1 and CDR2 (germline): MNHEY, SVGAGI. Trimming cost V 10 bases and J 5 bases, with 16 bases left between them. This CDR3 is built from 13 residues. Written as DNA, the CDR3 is TGTGCCACCGGGACTCAAAGCGGAGATACGCAGTATTTT. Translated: CATGTQSGDTQYF.

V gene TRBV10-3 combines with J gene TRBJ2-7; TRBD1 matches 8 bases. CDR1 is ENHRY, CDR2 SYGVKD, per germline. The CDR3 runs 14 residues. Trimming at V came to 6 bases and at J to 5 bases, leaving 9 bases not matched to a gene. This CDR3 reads CAISLGQGSDEQYF. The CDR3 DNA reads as TGTGCCATCAGCCTCGGACAGGGAAGCGACGAGCAGTACTTC.

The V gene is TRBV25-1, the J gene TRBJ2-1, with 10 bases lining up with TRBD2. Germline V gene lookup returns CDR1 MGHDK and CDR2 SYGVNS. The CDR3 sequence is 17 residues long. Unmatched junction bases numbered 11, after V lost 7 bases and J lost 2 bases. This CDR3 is CASTSLAGAPAYNEQFF. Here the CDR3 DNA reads TGTGCCAGCACTTCCCTAGCGGGAGCTCCCGCCTACAATGAGCAGTTCTTC.

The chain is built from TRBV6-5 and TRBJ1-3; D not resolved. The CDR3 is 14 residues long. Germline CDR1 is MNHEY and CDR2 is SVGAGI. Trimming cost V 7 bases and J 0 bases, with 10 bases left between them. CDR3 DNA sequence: TGTGCCAGCACTTCGGGGTTCTCTGGAAACACCATATATTTT. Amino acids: CASTSGFSGNTIYF.

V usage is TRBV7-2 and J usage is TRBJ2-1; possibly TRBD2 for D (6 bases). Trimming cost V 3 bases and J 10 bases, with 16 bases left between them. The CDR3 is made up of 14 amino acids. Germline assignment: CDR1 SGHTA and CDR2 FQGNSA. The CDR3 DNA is TGTGCCAGCAGCTTCCGACTAGGATCGTGGGAGCAGTTCTTC. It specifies CASSFRLGSWEQFF.

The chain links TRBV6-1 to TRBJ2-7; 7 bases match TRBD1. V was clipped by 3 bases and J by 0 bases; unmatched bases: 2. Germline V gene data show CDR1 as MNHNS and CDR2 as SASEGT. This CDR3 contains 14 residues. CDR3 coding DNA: TGTGCCAGCAGTGATTGGGACAGCTCCTACGAGCAGTACTTC. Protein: CASSDWDSSYEQYF.

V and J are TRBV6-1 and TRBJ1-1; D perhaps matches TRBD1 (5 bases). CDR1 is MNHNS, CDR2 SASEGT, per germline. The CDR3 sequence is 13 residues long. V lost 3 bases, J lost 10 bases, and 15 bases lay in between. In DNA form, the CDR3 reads TGTGCCAGCAGTGACGAGGACAATTTTCGAGCTTTCTTT. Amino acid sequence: CASSDEDNFRAFF.

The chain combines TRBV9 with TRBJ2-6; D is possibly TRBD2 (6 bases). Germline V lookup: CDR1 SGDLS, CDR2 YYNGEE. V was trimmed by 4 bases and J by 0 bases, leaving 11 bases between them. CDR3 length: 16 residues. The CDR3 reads CASSSRDFSGANVLTF. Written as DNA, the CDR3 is TGTGCCAGCAGCTCGCGGGACTTCTCTGGGGCCAACGTCCTGACTTTC.